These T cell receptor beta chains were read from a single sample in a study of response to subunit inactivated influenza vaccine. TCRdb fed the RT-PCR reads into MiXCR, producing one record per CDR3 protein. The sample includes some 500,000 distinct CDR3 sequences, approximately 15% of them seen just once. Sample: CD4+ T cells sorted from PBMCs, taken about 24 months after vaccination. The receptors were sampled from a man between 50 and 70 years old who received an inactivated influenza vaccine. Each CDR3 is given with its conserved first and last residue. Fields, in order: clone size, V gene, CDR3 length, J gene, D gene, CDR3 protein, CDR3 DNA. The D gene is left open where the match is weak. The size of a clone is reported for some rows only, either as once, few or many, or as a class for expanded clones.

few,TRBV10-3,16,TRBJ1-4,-,CAISESWGATNEKLFF,TGTGCCATCAGTGAGTCCTGGGGCGCAACTAATGAAAAACTGTTTTTT
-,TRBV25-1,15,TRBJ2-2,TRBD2,CASSESLAGTGELFF,TGTGCCAGCAGTGAAAGCCTAGCGGGCACCGGGGAGCTGTTTTTT
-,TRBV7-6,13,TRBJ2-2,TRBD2,CAAAGGDTGELFF,TGTGCTGCAGCGGGAGGTGATACCGGGGAGCTGTTTTTT
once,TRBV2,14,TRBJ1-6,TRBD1,CASSVRQGGSPLHF,TGTGCCAGCAGTGTAAGACAGGGCGGTTCACCCCTCCACTTT
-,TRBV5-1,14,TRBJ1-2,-,CASSPPRANYGYTF,TGCGCCAGCAGTCCCCCGAGGGCTAACTATGGCTACACCTTC
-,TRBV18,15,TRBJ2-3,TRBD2,CASSPGSGGPDTQYF,TGTGCCAGCTCACCGGGGAGCGGGGGCCCCGATACGCAGTATTTT
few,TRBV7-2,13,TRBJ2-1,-,CASSYIGYNEQFF,TGTGCCAGCAGCTACATTGGCTACAATGAGCAGTTCTTC
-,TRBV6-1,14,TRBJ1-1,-,CASSRDDRRTEAFF,TGTGCCAGCAGTCGGGATGACAGGAGGACTGAAGCTTTCTTT
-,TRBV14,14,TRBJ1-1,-,CASSPGTASTEAFF,TGTGCCAGCAGCCCCGGGACGGCCAGCACTGAAGCTTTCTTT
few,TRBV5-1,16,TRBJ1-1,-,CASSLEILGENTEAFF,TGCGCCAGCAGCTTGGAAATCCTCGGGGAGAACACTGAAGCTTTCTTT
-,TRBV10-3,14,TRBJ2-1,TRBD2,CAIRRLAGYNEQFF,TGTGCCATCAGAAGACTAGCGGGGTACAATGAGCAGTTCTTC
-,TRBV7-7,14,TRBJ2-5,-,CASSFAHGQETQYF,TGTGCTAGCAGCTTCGCTCACGGGCAAGAGACCCAGTACTTC
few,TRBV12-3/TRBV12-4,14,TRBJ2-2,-,CASRRGVPTGELFF,TGTGCCAGCAGACGAGGGGTTCCGACCGGGGAGCTGTTTTTT
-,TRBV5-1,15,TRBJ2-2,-,CASSFGNANTGELFF,TGCGCCAGCAGCTTCGGGAATGCGAACACCGGGGAGCTGTTTTTT
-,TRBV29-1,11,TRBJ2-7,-,CSVAISYEQYF,TGCAGCGTTGCCATATCCTACGAGCAGTACTTC
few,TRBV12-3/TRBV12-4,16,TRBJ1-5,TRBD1,CASSVSGGRIGQPQHF,TGTGCCAGCAGCGTATCAGGGGGCCGGATTGGTCAGCCCCAGCATTTT
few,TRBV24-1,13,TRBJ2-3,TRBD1,CATSDPGTAPQYF,TGTGCCACCAGTGATCCCGGGACAGCACCTCAGTATTTT
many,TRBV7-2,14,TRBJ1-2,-,CASSLAHGDYGYTF,TGTGCCAGCAGCTTAGCGCATGGGGACTATGGCTACACCTTC
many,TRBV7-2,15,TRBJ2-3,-,CASSLQRSSTDTQYF,TGTGCCAGCAGCCTCCAGAGGTCAAGCACAGATACGCAGTATTTT
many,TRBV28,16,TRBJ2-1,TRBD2,CASSGLLAGSYNEQFF,TGTGCCAGCAGTGGTCTCCTAGCGGGTAGTTACAATGAGCAGTTCTTC
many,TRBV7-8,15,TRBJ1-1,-,CASSLVTGGNTEAFF,TGTGCCAGCAGCTTAGTAACAGGAGGGAACACTGAAGCTTTCTTT
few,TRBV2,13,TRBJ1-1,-,CASNKDRNTEAFF,TGTGCCAGCAACAAGGACAGGAACACTGAAGCTTTCTTT
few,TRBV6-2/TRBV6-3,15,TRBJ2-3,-,CASSIGLVLPDTQYF,TGTGCCAGCAGTATCGGACTGGTCTTGCCAGATACGCAGTATTTT
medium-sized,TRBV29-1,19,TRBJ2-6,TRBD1,CSVLLLGYRGSAGANVLTF,TGCAGCGTTCTTCTTCTAGGGTACAGGGGGAGTGCTGGGGCCAACGTCCTGACTTTC
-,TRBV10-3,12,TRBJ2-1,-,CAISASSNEQFF,TGTGCCATCAGTGCCAGCTCCAATGAGCAGTTCTTC
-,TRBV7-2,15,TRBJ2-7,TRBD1,CASSPWGTGFYGWYF,TGTGCCAGCAGCCCCTGGGGGACAGGGTTTTATGGTTGGTACTTC
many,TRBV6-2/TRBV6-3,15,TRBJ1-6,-,CASSYRPDANSPLHF,TGTGCCAGCAGTTACAGGCCAGATGCCAATTCACCCCTCCACTTT
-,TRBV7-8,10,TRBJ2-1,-,CASSLGEGFF,TGTGCCAGCAGCTTAGGAGAGGGGTTCTTC
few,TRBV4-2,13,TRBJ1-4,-,CASSQDRGEKLFF,TGTGCCAGCAGCCAAGACAGGGGTGAAAAACTGTTTTTT
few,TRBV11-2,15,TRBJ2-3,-,CASSLEVIRTDTQYF,TGTGCCAGCAGCTTAGAGGTCATACGCACAGATACGCAGTATTTT
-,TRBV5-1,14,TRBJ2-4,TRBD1,CASSSGTGSNIQYF,TGCGCCAGCAGCTCCGGGACAGGGAGTAACATTCAGTACTTC
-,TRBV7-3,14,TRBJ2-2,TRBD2,CASSPSGTVGELFF,TGTGCCAGCAGCCCCAGCGGGACGGTCGGGGAGCTGTTTTTT
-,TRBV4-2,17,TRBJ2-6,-,CASSQAEEVAGANVLTF,TGTGCCAGCAGCCAAGCAGAAGAGGTTGCTGGGGCCAACGTCCTGACTTTC
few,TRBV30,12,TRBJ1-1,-,CASWGGNTEAFF,TGTGCCTCCTGGGGAGGGAACACTGAAGCTTTCTTT
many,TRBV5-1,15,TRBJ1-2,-,CASSLGVKVSDGYTF,TGCGCCAGCAGCTTGGGGGTAAAGGTGTCGGACGGCTACACCTTC
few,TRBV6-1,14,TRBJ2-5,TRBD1,CASSLWTGRETQYF,TGTGCCAGCAGTTTATGGACAGGGAGAGAGACCCAGTACTTC
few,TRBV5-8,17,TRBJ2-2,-,CASSSTTGLAGTGELFF,TGTGCCAGCAGCTCAACTACAGGGCTCGCTGGCACCGGGGAGCTGTTTTTT
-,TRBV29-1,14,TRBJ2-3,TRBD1,CSVEAGGRTDTQYF,TGCAGCGTTGAGGCAGGGGGCAGAACAGATACGCAGTATTTT
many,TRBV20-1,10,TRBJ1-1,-,CSAIRAQAFF,TGCAGTGCCATCCGGGCCCAAGCTTTCTTT
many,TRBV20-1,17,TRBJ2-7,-,CSARALVGLGPGYEQYF,TGCAGTGCTAGAGCCCTCGTTGGTTTAGGCCCCGGCTACGAGCAGTACTTC